This paragraph covers one T cell receptor beta chain sequence. This record belongs to a study of molecular identifiers for immune sequencing clone quantification. TCRdb reanalysed the PCR reads using MiXCR and keeps one entry per CDR3 protein. The sample has more than 550,000 distinct CDR3 sequences; about 25% are singletons. V shed 1 base and J shed 5 bases, with 17 bases lying between them. The germline CDR1 and CDR2 sequences are LGHNT and FRNRAP. The CDR3 is made up of 16 amino acids. The authors sorted naive CD8 T cells as CD8+CD4-CCR7+CD45RA+. The specimen was naive CD8+ T cells from blood, with Jurkat cell RNA spiked in. Subset here: FACS-sorted CD8+CD4-CCR7+CD45RA+ naive T cells. The rearrangement joins TRBV12-5 to TRBJ2-5, with a tentative D call TRBD2 (6 bases). The source is a human donor in good health. Some libraries in this study had Jurkat cell RNA spiked in. CDR3 sequence (DNA): TGTGCTAGTGGTTTGGATGTAAGCCTCAGCGGGGAGACCCAGTACTTC. Translated: CASGLDVSLSGETQYF.